The 8 T cell receptor beta chains below all came from one sample that was sequenced in a study of shared clonotypes between healthy human individuals. Sequenced by immunoSEQ multiplex PCR; TCRdb stores in-frame clones only, minus some. The table records a few million clones, more than 90% of them present only once. The sample taken for sequencing was naive CD4+ T cells sorted from blood. Subset given: CD45RA+ positively selected. All receptors derive from a young man in good health.

In regard to this clone: Other nucleotide sequences from this sample produce the same CDR3. This chain links TRBV7-9 with TRBJ2-7; tentative D call: TRBD1 (6 bases). Germline CDR1 and CDR2: SEHNR and FQNEAQ (reference sequence). Trimming took off 5 bases at V and 3 bases at J, with 8 bases between the two ends. The CDR3 is 12 amino acids. CDR3 loop: CASSTGIYEQYF. The CDR3 DNA sequence: TGTGCCAGCAGCACAGGGATCTACGAGCAGTACTTC.

The chain joins TRBV28 to TRBJ2-3, with 12 bases that match TRBD2. Germline V gives CDR1 MDHEN, CDR2 SYDVKM. The trim removed 4 bases at V and 3 bases at J, leaving 5 bases unmatched. CDR3 length: 16 amino acids. The CDR3 nucleotides read TGTGCCAGCAGTTCCCCTAGCGGGGGGGCGACAGATACGCAGTATTTT. It codes for CASSSPSGGATDTQYF.

This clone was counted only a few times. The chain has TRBV7-2 and TRBJ2-1; possible D gene TRBD1, 6 bases. The CDR3 length is 14 residues. Deletions cut 1 base from V and 6 bases from J, with 10 bases between. The germline CDR1 and CDR2 sequences are SGHTA and FQGNSA. The CDR3 sequence: CASSLVGQSNEQFF. The CDR3 DNA sequence: TGTGCCAGCAGCTTAGTCGGACAGAGCAATGAGCAGTTCTTC.

This clone was seen once. V is TRBV29-1 and J is TRBJ2-2; TRBD2 is a possible D gene (7 bases). This CDR3 is built from 16 residues. V was shortened by 5 bases and J by 4 bases, with 20 bases between the two germline ends. Germline assignment: CDR1 SQVTM and CDR2 ANQGSEA. The CDR3 spells CSVFSRGAGITGELFF. CDR3 DNA: TGCAGCGTTTTTTCCCGGGGGGCAGGAATCACCGGGGAGCTGTTTTTT.

The chain recombines TRBV4-3 with TRBJ1-4; D gene uncertain. Germline lookup yields CDR1 LGHNA and CDR2 YSLEER. With 1 base removed from V and 8 bases from J, the gap between germline ends came to 8 bases. The CDR3 totals 13 residues. CDR3: CASSQVAGEKLFF. The CDR3 DNA is TGCGCCAGCAGCCAAGTCGCAGGCGAAAAACTGTTTTTT.

V usage is TRBV5-1 and J usage is TRBJ2-1; the match to TRBD2 covers 13 bases. The CDR3 loop spans 16 amino acids. From germline, CDR1 is SGHRS and CDR2 YFSETQ. V shed 2 bases and J 6 bases; nucleotides not matched to a gene: 5. Written as DNA, the CDR3 is TGCGCCAGCAGCTTAACCACTAGCGGGGGGGCCAATGAGCAGTTCTTC. It yields the protein CASSLTTSGGANEQFF. Complete variable domain (other parts from reference TRBV5-1 and TRBJ2-1): KAGVTQTPRYLIKTRGQQVTLSCSPISGHRSVSWYQQTPGQGLQFLFEYFSETQRNKGNFPGRFSGRQFSNSRSEMNVSTLELGDSALYLCASSLTTSGGANEQFFGPGTRLTVL.

This chain uses TRBV18 with TRBJ2-4; TRBD2 matches 10 bases. J was trimmed by 2 bases and V by 3 bases; bases with no gene match: 7. CDR3 length equals 17 residues. Germline CDR1 KGHSH, CDR2 LQKENI. The DNA for the CDR3 is TGTGCCAGCTCACCCTACGGACTAGCGGTCACCAAAAACATTCAGTACTTC. It specifies CASSPYGLAVTKNIQYF.

The chain recombines TRBV15 with TRBJ1-4, with D perhaps matching TRBD1 (5 bases). Trimming shortened V by 0 bases and J by 5 bases, and 13 bases separated the two germline ends. This CDR3 region has 16 residues. From germline, CDR1 is LNHNV and CDR2 YYDKDF (reference sequence). As DNA, the CDR3 is TGTGCCACCAGCAGAGATCGGGGACTTACCAATGAAAAACTGTTTTTT. The encoded protein is CATSRDRGLTNEKLFF. Complete variable domain (other parts from reference TRBV15 and TRBJ1-4): DAMVIQNPRYQVTQFGKPVTLSCSQTLNHNVMYWYQQKSSQAPKLLFHYYDKDFNNEADTPDNFQSRRPNTSFCFLDIRSPGLGDTAMYLCATSRDRGLTNEKLFFGSGTQLSVL.